This passage covers 24 T cell receptor beta chains from one sample sequenced in a study of blood T cell dynamics during melanoma immunotherapy. The assay was immunoSEQ multiplex PCR, and TCRdb's table has in-frame clones only and misses some. The sample consists of roughly 4,000 clones, over 70% of them appearing once. Sample time point: week 3, after first cycle of checkpoint inhibitor. Here the sequenced sample was blood, taken from a patient treated with checkpoint blockade. All receptors derive from a human donor with melanoma.

Here the CDR3 DNA reads TGTGCCAGCAGCCTACGGACAGGGGGCGTGACAGATACGCAGTATTTT. Translation: CASSLRTGGVTDTQYF. V usage is TRBV5-4 and J usage is TRBJ2-3; TRBD1 matches 11 bases. The CDR3 is 16 residues long. Germline lookup yields CDR1 SGHNT and CDR2 YYREEE (reference sequence). V lost 4 bases and J lost 3; bases outside the gene matches: 7.

The rearrangement uses TRBV5-4 and TRBJ2-1; 8 positions agree with TRBD2. The J segment lost 2 bases and the V segment lost 4 bases, leaving 8 bases of the junction unmatched. The CDR3 runs 16 residues. Germline CDR1 is SGHNT and CDR2 is YYREEE (reference sequence). The CDR3: CASSKEGSGAYNEQFF. CDR3 in DNA: TGTGCCAGCAGCAAGGAAGGTAGCGGGGCCTACAATGAGCAGTTCTTC.

The CDR3 protein is CASSPRLRTSLETQYF. The DNA for the CDR3 is TGCGCCAGCAGCCCCCGACTTCGGACTAGCCTGGAGACCCAGTACTTC. This sequence joins TRBV4-1 and TRBJ2-5, with 8 bases that match TRBD2. Trimming at V came to 4 bases and at J to 5 bases, leaving 12 bases not matched to a gene. Germline V lookup: CDR1 MGHRA, CDR2 YSYEKL. The CDR3 is 16 residues long.

The CDR3 DNA is TGTGCCAGCAAGGTAGCGGGGAGGACAGATACGCAGTATTTT. The encoded protein is CASKVAGRTDTQYF. This chain links TRBV2 with TRBJ2-3, with 8 positions matching TRBD2. Germline V lookup: CDR1 SNHLY, CDR2 FYNNEI. Germline trimming cut 7 bases from V and 3 bases from J; bases unmatched to any gene: 6. The CDR3 covers 14 residues.

The DNA of the CDR3 is TGTGCCAGCAGCTTGGAAGCAGGGGTTTACAATGAGCAGTTCTTC. As protein: CASSLEAGVYNEQFF. The chain combines TRBV5-5 with TRBJ2-1; D is possibly TRBD1 (6 bases). The CDR3 consists of 15 residues. The germline CDR1 and CDR2 sequences are SGHKS and YYEKEE (reference sequence). Trimming took 0 bases from V and 4 from J, leaving 11 bases between them.

The V call is TRBV11-3, the J call TRBJ1-1; 7 bases map to TRBD1. CDR1 and CDR2 (germline): SGHNT, YENEEA. This CDR3 spans 14 amino acids. With 5 bases clipped from V and 4 bases from J, the junction kept 7 bases outside the gene matches. The CDR3: CASSPQGGSTEAFF. In DNA, the CDR3 is TGTGCCAGCAGCCCTCAGGGGGGGTCCACTGAAGCTTTCTTT.

This clone occurred a few times. The chain links TRBV2 to TRBJ1-5, with 10 bases that match TRBD1. V was clipped by 5 bases and J by 4 bases; unmatched bases: 2. Germline V gene data show CDR1 as SNHLY and CDR2 as FYNNEI. The CDR3 has 14 amino acids. The CDR3 sequence: CASSPGQGNQPQHF. As DNA, the CDR3 is TGTGCCAGCAGTCCGGGACAGGGGAATCAGCCCCAGCATTTT.

This chain uses TRBV19 with TRBJ2-7; D gene unclear. CDR3 length: 17 residues. CDR1 and CDR2 from the germline V gene are LNHDA and SQIVND (reference sequence). The germline V and J ends were trimmed by 5 bases and 0 bases, with 20 bases remaining between them. CDR3 bases: TGTGCCAGTAGTCCTACCCGACTTCGACGGAGCTCCTACGAGCAGTACTTC. This codes for CASSPTRLRRSSYEQYF.

Turning to this clone: Within the sample, other DNA sequences also encode this same CDR3. The gene calls are TRBV6-6 and TRBJ1-2; 9 bases are a match to TRBD1. Trimming at V came to 6 bases and at J to 2 bases, leaving 7 bases not matched to a gene. Germline assignment: CDR1 MNHNY and CDR2 SVGAGI (reference sequence). The CDR3 sequence is 15 residues long. The CDR3 DNA sequence: TGTGCCAGCAGGGCGGGACAGGGAAAGAACTATGGCTACACCTTC. Translated: CASRAGQGKNYGYTF.

The chain links TRBV27 to TRBJ1-1; D is undetermined. The germline V gene has CDR1 MNHEY and CDR2 SMNVEV (reference sequence). The CDR3 is 11 amino acids. Between the trimmed V and J ends, which lost 6 bases and 3 bases, there was a span of 5 bases. The DNA of the CDR3 is TGTGCCAGCAGCAGTTACACTGAAGCTTTCTTT. It translates to CASSSYTEAFF.

The gene calls are TRBV5-6 and TRBJ2-7; TRBD1 is a possible D gene (5 bases). CDR3 size: 13 residues. Germline V gene sequence: CDR1 SGHDT, CDR2 YYEEEE. The V gene lost 5 bases and the J gene lost 2 bases, with 11 bases spanning the gap. CDR3 nucleotides: TGTGCCAGCAGGTCGACAGCCACCTACGAGCAGTACTTC. Protein: CASRSTATYEQYF.

J is TRBJ2-7 and V is TRBV7-2; D tentatively fits TRBD1 or TRBD2 (5 bases each). The CDR3 has 16 amino acids. Germline V gene lookup returns CDR1 SGHTA and CDR2 FQGNSA. The V end lost 6 bases, the J end lost 0 bases, and 18 bases lay between the germline ends. CDR3 DNA: TGTGCCAGCAGTTACCCCGGGACCGATAGCTCCTACGAGCAGTACTTC. Translated, it gives CASSYPGTDSSYEQYF. Variable domain in full (rest from reference TRBV7-2 and TRBJ2-7): GAGVSQSPSNKVTEKGKDVELRCDPISGHTALYWYRQSLGQGLEFLIYFQGNSAPDKSGLPSDRFSAERTGGSVSTLTIQRTQQEDSAVYLCASSYPGTDSSYEQYFGPGTRLTVT.

The chain employs TRBV7-8 and TRBJ1-1; tentative D call: TRBD1 (6 bases). The CDR3 length is 13 residues. Germline V lookup: CDR1 SGHVS, CDR2 FQNEAQ. Trimming stripped 5 bases from V and 1 base from J, with 8 bases between. CDR3 bases: TGTGCCAGCAGCAAGGACAGGAACACTGAAGCTTTCTTT. Translating it yields CASSKDRNTEAFF.

V is TRBV11-3 and J is TRBJ2-7; D unclear. This CDR3 region has 11 residues. Looked up from germline, CDR1 is SGHNT and CDR2 is YENEEA. The ends were cut back, 4 bases at V and 3 bases at J, with 4 bases in the middle. CDR3 residues: CASSSFYEQYF. In DNA, the CDR3 is TGTGCCAGCAGCTCTTTCTACGAGCAGTACTTC.

The sample holds one count of this clone. The chain joins TRBV5-1 to TRBJ1-3; the D is unclear. V lost 5 bases and J 0 bases, leaving 9 bases between the germline ends. The germline CDR1 and CDR2 sequences are SGHRS and YFSETQ. The CDR3 runs 14 residues. CDR3 DNA: TGCGCCAGCAGTAGTCTAAGCTCTGGAAACACCATATATTTT. It translates to CASSSLSSGNTIYF.

This clone was found once. In nucleotides, the CDR3 is TGTGCCAGCACCCCACGGGGGGACACCTACAATGAGCAGTTCTTC. Its protein is CASTPRGDTYNEQFF. This sequence joins TRBV2 and TRBJ2-1, with D perhaps TRBD2 (7 bases). CDR3 length equals 15 residues. Trimming removed 7 bases at V and 2 bases at J, with 15 bases between. Germline V gives CDR1 SNHLY, CDR2 FYNNEI.

The chain carries TRBV30 and TRBJ1-2; 8 positions agree with TRBD1. Germline V gives CDR1 GTSNPN, CDR2 SVGIG (reference sequence). V trimming: 4 bases; J trimming: 2 bases; junction bases outside the gene matches: 3. The CDR3 has 13 amino acids. The CDR3 region has the DNA TGTGCCTGGACACGGGACAGGAACTATGGCTACACCTTC. Residues: CAWTRDRNYGYTF.

The V gene is TRBV7-9, the J gene TRBJ2-3, with D tentatively TRBD2 (5 bases). The CDR3 consists of 18 residues. CDR1 and CDR2 (germline): SEHNR, FQNEAQ (reference sequence). The V gene lost 5 bases and the J gene lost 5 bases, with 26 bases spanning the gap. The CDR3 DNA reads TGTGCCAGCAGCGTCCAAAGAGGTTCAGGTGGGAGACGAGATACGCAGTATTTT. This sequence encodes CASSVQRGSGGRRDTQYF.

CDR3: CASSSTGQGTSTQYF. The CDR3 region has the DNA TGTGCCAGTAGTTCAACTGGACAGGGGACAAGTACGCAGTATTTT. The chain links TRBV19 to TRBJ2-3; 9 bases align to TRBD1. V lost 5 bases and J lost 8; bases outside the gene matches: 11. There are 15 residues in the CDR3. Per germline, CDR1 LNHDA and CDR2 SQIVND (reference sequence).

The gene calls are TRBV9 and TRBJ1-2; tentative D call: TRBD1 (6 bases). V was clipped by 0 bases and J by 0 bases, with 15 bases between them. This CDR3 comprises 17 residues. CDR1 and CDR2 (germline): SGDLS, YYNGEE. The CDR3 protein is CASSVGGGALPNYGYTF. CDR3 nucleotides: TGTGCCAGCAGCGTAGGTGGGGGGGCCCTCCCTAACTATGGCTACACCTTC.

The genes are TRBV15 and TRBJ2-1, with 8 bases that match TRBD2. CDR3 length: 14 amino acids. CDR1 and CDR2 (germline): LNHNV, YYDKDF (reference sequence). V shed 1 base, J shed 6 bases, and the junction held 2 bases outside the gene matches. DNA of the CDR3: TGTGCCACCAGCAGAGTCGGGGGGGTCAATGAGCAGTTCTTC. Its protein is CATSRVGGVNEQFF. Using reference TRBV15 and TRBJ2-1 for the parts outside the CDR3, the full variable domain is DAMVIQNPRYQVTQFGKPVTLSCSQTLNHNVMYWYQQKSSQAPKLLFHYYDKDFNNEADTPDNFQSRRPNTSFCFLDIRSPGLGDTAMYLCATSRVGGVNEQFFGPGTRLTVL.

This chain connects TRBV5-4 to TRBJ2-1, with 9 bases fitting TRBD2. The CDR3 sequence is 18 residues long. The J segment lost 1 base and the V segment lost 2 bases, leaving 10 bases of the junction unmatched. CDR1 is SGHNT, CDR2 YYREEE, per germline (reference sequence). CDR3 protein: CASSFGGGALRSYNEQFF. As DNA, the CDR3 is TGTGCCAGCAGCTTCGGCGGGGGGGCTTTACGGTCCTACAATGAGCAGTTCTTC.

The rearrangement joins TRBV11-2 to TRBJ2-7; no reliable D call. The CDR3 extends over 13 amino acids. Deletions cut 4 bases from V and 4 bases from J, with 11 bases between. Looked up from germline, CDR1 is SGHAT and CDR2 is FQNNGV. CDR3 in DNA: TGTGCCAGCAGCTCCCGGGCCAGTTACGAGCAGTACTTC. This encodes CASSSRASYEQYF. The entire variable domain, with the rest obtained from reference TRBV11-2 and TRBJ2-7, is as follows: EAGVAQSPRYKIIEKRQSVAFWCNPISGHATLYWYQQILGQGPKLLIQFQNNGVVDDSQLPKDRFSAERLKGVDSTLKIQPAKLEDSAVYLCASSSRASYEQYFGPGTRLTVT.

This rearrangement joins TRBV19 to TRBJ1-6; D call uncertain. This CDR3 comprises 13 residues. Per the germline V gene, CDR1 is LNHDA and CDR2 is SQIVND (reference sequence). V lost 1 base and J lost 9, with 7 bases in between. The CDR3 nucleotides read TGTGCCAGTAGTATAGTTAGCGGTTCACCCCTCCACTTT. Its translation is CASSIVSGSPLHF.